The 12 T cell receptor beta chains reported below all come from one sample, sequenced in a study of CD8+ T cells in alopecia areata. Researchers sorted pooled cutaneous lymph node cells on the basis of CD4, CD8alpha, NKG2D, NKG2ACE and other markers. RNA extraction and reverse transcription yielded cDNA as sequencing template. Profiled with immunoSEQ multiplex PCR; TCRdb holds only in-frame clones, not every one. The record shows over 250,000 clones for this sample, with no singletons present. Specimen: CD4+ T cells sorted from a lymph node. These receptors were obtained from a C3H/HeJ mouse with alopecia areata. Strain haplotype at MHC: H2-k.

This clone came up a few times. Gene names and germline refer to mouse. The CDR3 goes on 4 residues after the read ends, and that part is filled in from the germline J gene. The V and J genes are TRBV13-1 and TRBJ2-3; 7 positions match TRBD2. The CDR3 length is 15 residues. J gave up 1 base and V 0 bases, and 2 bases lay outside the gene matches. Germline lookup yields CDR1 NSHNY and CDR2 SYGAGN. The covered CDR3 bases are TGTGCCAGCAGTGATGATCTGGGGGGTGCAGAA. It translates to CASSDDLGGAE. The CDR3 as a whole reads CASSDDLGGAETLYF.

There are a few counts of this clone. The listed genes are named as in mouse. The read terminates 4 residues before the CDR3 end, so the remaining end is supplied by the germline J gene. The chain links TRBV13-3 to TRBJ2-5; 12 nucleotides line up with TRBD2. The CDR3 is 15 residues long. CDR1 and CDR2 from the germline V gene are NNHDY and SYVADS. The CDR3 sequence: CASSEGLGGEDTQYF. The sequenced CDR3 bases are TGTGCCAGCAGTGAAGGACTGGGGGGGGAAGAC.

This clone was seen more than once but under ten times. Gene and germline names: mouse. The read falls 4 residues short of the CDR3 end, and the missing part is taken from the germline J gene. This chain connects TRBV1 to TRBJ2-5; 11 bases are shared with TRBD2. Germline CDR1 reads NSQYPW; CDR2 reads LRSPGD (reference sequence). CDR3 length equals 15 residues. CDR3 protein: CTCSAVGLGVDTQYF. Partial CDR3 DNA: TGCACCTGCAGTGCAGTGGGACTGGGGGTTGAC.

This clone showed up just a few times. Gene names refer to mouse genes. The missing CDR3 end, 4 residues past where the read stops, is filled in from the germline J gene. This sequence joins TRBV17 and TRBJ2-7; 11 bases align to TRBD2. The CDR3 contains 15 residues. CDR1 is MNHDT, CDR2 YYDKIL, per germline. CDR3 amino acids: CASSRDRDWGYEQYF. The DNA read from the CDR3 is TGTGCTAGCAGTAGAGATCGGGACTGGGGGTAT.

This clone came up a few times. Mouse names are used for the genes. CDR3 bases read: TGTGCCAGCAGTGATCAGGCTTACTCCTCCTAT. Encoded protein: CASSDQAYSSY. The CDR3 as a whole reads CASSDQAYSSYEQYF. The chain recombines TRBV13-3 with TRBJ2-7; D remains unclear. The read stops 4 residues short of the end of the CDR3; the missing end is completed from the germline J gene. The CDR3 consists of 15 residues. Germline CDR1 and CDR2: NNHDY and SYVADS. The V and J ends lost 1 base and 0 bases respectively, with 11 bases between them.

This clone has just a few counts. The genes and germline here are from mouse. The read falls 4 residues short of the CDR3 end, and the missing part is taken from the germline J gene. This sequence joins TRBV5 and TRBJ2-1; maybe TRBD2 (5 bases). CDR1 is LGHNA, CDR2 YNLKQL, per germline (reference sequence). Trimming shortened V by 0 bases and J by 2 bases, and 5 bases separated the two germline ends. CDR3 length: 14 amino acids. The CDR3: CASSQDGDYAEQFF. The CDR3 DNA, read in part, is TGTGCCAGCAGCCAAGATGGGGACTATGCT.

Points on this clone: The gene symbols are mouse symbols. The read ends 4 residues early relative to the CDR3; the germline J gene fills the gap. The gene calls are TRBV31 and TRBJ2-3, with 8 bases aligning to TRBD2. V gave up 0 bases and J gave up 4 bases; unmatched junction bases: 6. The CDR3 has 15 amino acids. CDR1 and CDR2 from the germline V gene are GKSSPN and SITVG. The CDR3 loop reads CAWSLMGGASETLYF. The sequenced CDR3 bases are TGTGCCTGGAGTCTAATGGGGGGGGCGTCAGAA.

There are a few counts of this clone. A much more abundant neighbour one base away suggests this may be a read error. Gene names and germline match the mouse. The read ends 4 residues early relative to the CDR3; the germline J gene fills the gap. This chain uses TRBV13-1 with TRBJ2-1; maybe TRBD1 (6 bases). Trimming removed 3 bases at V and 3 bases at J, with 7 bases between. CDR1 NSHNY and CDR2 SYGAGN come from the germline V gene. The CDR3 totals 13 residues. This CDR3 is CASSGTAYAEQFF. CDR3 DNA, as far as it was read: TGTGCCAGCAGTGGGACAGCCTATGCT.

A word on this clone: Gene names denote mouse genes. Read data end 4 residues before the CDR3 end; the end is taken from the germline J gene. The chain couples TRBV1 to TRBJ1-2, with a weak D call TRBD1 (5 bases). Germline V gives CDR1 NSQYPW, CDR2 LRSPGD (reference sequence). There are 13 residues in the CDR3. V was pared by 3 bases and J by 3 bases, with 8 bases between. CDR3 bases read: TGCACCTGCAGTGCCGTCAGGGACTCC. Protein product: CTCSAVRDS. The full CDR3 protein reads CTCSAVRDSDYTF.

As regards this clone: Germline and genes: mouse. The CDR3 end falls 4 residues outside the read, so it is completed with the germline J gene. Other DNA sequences in this sample translate to the same CDR3. The rearrangement links TRBV19 to TRBJ2-7, with TRBD2 identical over 9 bases. V shed 2 bases, J shed 2 bases, and the junction held 2 bases outside the gene matches. CDR1 and CDR2 from the germline V gene are FNHDT and SITEND (reference sequence). This CDR3 is 14 amino acids long. The covered CDR3 bases are TGTGCCAGCAGTATTCCTGGGGGGGCCTAT. Encoded protein: CASSIPGGAY. The full CDR3 protein is CASSIPGGAYEQYF.

Turning to this clone: Germline and genes here are mouse. The CDR3 end is not reached by the read, which stops 4 residues before it; the germline J gene fills it in. The rearrangement links TRBV31 to TRBJ2-1, with TRBD2 identical over 9 bases. The V gene end was trimmed by 0 bases and the J gene end by 6 bases; junction bases not matched to a gene: 6. The CDR3 runs to 15 residues. Germline CDR1 reads GKSSPN; CDR2 reads SITVG. CDR3 sequence: CAWSLAGGGSAEQFF. The covered CDR3 bases are TGTGCCTGGAGTCTAGCTGGGGGGGGCTCTGCT.

This clone was counted only a few times. Each gene name is a mouse one. The CDR3 end lies 4 residues beyond the end of the read and is filled in from the germline J gene. This chain uses TRBV13-2 with TRBJ2-1, with TRBD2 identical over 8 bases. V dropped 0 bases and J dropped 4; count of bases not matched to a gene: 6. The germline V gene has CDR1 NNHNN and CDR2 SYGAGS (reference sequence). The CDR3 totals 16 residues. CDR3 region: CASGDVLGGDYAEQFF. The sequenced CDR3 bases are TGTGCCAGCGGTGATGTGCTGGGGGGCGATTATGCT.